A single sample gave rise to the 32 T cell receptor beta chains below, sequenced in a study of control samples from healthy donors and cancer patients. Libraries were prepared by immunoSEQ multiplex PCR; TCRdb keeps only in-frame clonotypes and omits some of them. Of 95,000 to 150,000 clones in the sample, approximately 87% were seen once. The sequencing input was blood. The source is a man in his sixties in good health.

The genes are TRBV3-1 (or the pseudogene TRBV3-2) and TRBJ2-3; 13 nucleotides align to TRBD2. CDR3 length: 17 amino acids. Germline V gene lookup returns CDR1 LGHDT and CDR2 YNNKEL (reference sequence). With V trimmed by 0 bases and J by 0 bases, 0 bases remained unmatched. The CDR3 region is CASSQEGLAGSTDTQYF. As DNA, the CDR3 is TGTGCCAGCAGCCAAGAGGGACTAGCGGGGAGCACAGATACGCAGTATTTT.

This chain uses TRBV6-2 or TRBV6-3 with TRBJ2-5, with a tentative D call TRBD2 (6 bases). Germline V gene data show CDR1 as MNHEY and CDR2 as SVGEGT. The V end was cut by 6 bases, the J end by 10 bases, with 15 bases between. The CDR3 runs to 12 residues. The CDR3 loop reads CASSPTGVLQYF. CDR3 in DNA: TGTGCCAGCAGCCCCACGGGAGTTCTCCAGTACTTC.

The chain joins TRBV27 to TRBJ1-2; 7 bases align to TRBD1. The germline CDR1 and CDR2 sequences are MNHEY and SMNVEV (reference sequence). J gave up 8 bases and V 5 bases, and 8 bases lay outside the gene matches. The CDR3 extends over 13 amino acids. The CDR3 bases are TGTGCCAGCAGTGACAGGGTGGTCGGCGGCTACACCTTC. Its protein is CASSDRVVGGYTF.

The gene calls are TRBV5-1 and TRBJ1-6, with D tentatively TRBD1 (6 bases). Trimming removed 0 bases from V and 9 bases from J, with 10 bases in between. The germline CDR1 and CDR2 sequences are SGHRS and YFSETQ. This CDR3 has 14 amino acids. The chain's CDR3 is CASSLGQDISPLHF. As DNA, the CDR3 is TGCGCCAGCAGCTTGGGACAGGATATTTCACCCCTCCACTTT.

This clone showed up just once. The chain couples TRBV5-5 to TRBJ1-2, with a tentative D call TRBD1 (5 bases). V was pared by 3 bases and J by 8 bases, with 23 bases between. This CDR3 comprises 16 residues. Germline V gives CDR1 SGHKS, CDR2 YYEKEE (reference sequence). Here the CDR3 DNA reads TGTGCCAGCAGCTCCCGTGGGGCTCTCGTTCTAGAGGGCTACACCTTC. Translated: CASSSRGALVLEGYTF.

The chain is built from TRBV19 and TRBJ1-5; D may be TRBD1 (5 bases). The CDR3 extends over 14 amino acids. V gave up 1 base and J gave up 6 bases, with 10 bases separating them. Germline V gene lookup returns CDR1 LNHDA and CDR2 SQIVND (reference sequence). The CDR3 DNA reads TGTGCCAGTAGTATAGGGGGCTATCCTCAGCCCCAGCATTTT. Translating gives CASSIGGYPQPQHF.

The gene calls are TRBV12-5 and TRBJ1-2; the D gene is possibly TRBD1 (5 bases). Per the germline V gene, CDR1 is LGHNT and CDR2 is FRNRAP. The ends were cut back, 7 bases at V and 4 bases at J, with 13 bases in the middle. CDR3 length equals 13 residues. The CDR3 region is CASAGRRSYGYTF. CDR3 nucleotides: TGTGCTAGTGCGGGACGCCGGTCCTATGGCTACACCTTC. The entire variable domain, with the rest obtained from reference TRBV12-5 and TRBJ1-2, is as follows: DARVTQTPRHKVTEMGQEVTMRCQPILGHNTVFWYRQTMMQGLELLAYFRNRAPLDDSGMPKDRFSAEMPDATLATLKIQPSEPRDSAVYFCASAGRRSYGYTFGSGTRLTVV.

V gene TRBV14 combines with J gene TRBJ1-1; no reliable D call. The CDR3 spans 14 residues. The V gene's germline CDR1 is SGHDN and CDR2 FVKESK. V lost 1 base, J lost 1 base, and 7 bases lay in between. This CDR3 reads CASSQGPRNTEAFF. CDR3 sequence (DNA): TGTGCCAGCAGCCAAGGCCCGCGGAACACTGAAGCTTTCTTT.

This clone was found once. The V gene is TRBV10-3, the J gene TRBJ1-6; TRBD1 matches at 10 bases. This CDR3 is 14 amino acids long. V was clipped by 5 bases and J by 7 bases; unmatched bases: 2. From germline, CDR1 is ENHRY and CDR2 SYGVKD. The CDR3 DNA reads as TGTGCCATCAGTCCGGGACAGGGGAATTCACCCCTCCACTTT. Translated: CAISPGQGNSPLHF.

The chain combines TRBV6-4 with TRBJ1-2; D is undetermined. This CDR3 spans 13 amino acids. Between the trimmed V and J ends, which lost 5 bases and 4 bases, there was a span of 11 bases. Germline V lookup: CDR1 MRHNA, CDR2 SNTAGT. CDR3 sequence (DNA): TGTGCCAGCAGTCAAGATCGGGGCTATGGCTACACCTTC. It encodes CASSQDRGYGYTF.

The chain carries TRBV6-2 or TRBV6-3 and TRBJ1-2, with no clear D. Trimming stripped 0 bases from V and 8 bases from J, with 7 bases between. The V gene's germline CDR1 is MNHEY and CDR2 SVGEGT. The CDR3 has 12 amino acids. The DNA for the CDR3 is TGTGCCAGCAGTTACTCTTGGGTCGGCTACACCTTC. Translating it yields CASSYSWVGYTF.

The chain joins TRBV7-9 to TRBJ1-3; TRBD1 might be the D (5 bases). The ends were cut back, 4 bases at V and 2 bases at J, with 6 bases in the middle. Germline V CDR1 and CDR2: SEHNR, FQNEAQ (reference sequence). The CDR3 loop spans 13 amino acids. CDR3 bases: TGTGCCAGCAGCTCGGGGGCTGGAAACACCATATATTTT. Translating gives CASSSGAGNTIYF.

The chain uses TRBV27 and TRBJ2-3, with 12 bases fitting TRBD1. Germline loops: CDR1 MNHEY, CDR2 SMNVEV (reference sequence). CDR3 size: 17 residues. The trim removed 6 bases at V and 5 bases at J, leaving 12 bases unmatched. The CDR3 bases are TGTGCCAGCAGCGAGAAGCCGGGACAGGGGGCGAGAGATACGCAGTATTTT. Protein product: CASSEKPGQGARDTQYF.

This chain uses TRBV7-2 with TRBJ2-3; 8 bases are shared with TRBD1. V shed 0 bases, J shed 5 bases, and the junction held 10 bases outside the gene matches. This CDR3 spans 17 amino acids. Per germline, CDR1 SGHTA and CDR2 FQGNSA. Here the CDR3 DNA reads TGTGCCAGCAGCTTAGCCCTGGCAGGGGGCGCAGTAGATACGCAGTATTTT. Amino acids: CASSLALAGGAVDTQYF. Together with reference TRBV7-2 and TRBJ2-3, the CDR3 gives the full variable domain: GAGVSQSPSNKVTEKGKDVELRCDPISGHTALYWYRQSLGQGLEFLIYFQGNSAPDKSGLPSDRFSAERTGGSVSTLTIQRTQQEDSAVYLCASSLALAGGAVDTQYFGPGTRLTVL.

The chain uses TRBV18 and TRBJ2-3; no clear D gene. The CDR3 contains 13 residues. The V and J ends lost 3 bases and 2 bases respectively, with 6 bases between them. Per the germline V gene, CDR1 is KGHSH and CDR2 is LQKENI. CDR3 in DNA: TGTGCCAGCTCACCCGCCTTCACAGATACGCAGTATTTT. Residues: CASSPAFTDTQYF.

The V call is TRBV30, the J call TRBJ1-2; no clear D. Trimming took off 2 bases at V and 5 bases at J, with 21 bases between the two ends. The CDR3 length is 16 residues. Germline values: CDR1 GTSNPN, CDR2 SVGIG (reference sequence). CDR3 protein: CAWSMRTASTAYGYTF. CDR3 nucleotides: TGTGCCTGGAGTATGAGGACGGCCTCGACGGCGTATGGCTACACCTTC. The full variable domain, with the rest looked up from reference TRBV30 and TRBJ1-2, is SQTIHQWPATLVQPVGSPLSLECTVEGTSNPNLYWYRQAAGRGLQLLFYSVGIGQISSEVPQNLSASRPQDRQFILSSKKLLLSDSGFYLCAWSMRTASTAYGYTFGSGTRLTVV.

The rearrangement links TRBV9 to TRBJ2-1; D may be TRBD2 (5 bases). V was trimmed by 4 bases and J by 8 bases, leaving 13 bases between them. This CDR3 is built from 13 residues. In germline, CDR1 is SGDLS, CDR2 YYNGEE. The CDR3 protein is CASSPRTGDEQFF. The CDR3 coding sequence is TGTGCCAGCAGCCCGCGGACCGGGGATGAGCAGTTCTTC.

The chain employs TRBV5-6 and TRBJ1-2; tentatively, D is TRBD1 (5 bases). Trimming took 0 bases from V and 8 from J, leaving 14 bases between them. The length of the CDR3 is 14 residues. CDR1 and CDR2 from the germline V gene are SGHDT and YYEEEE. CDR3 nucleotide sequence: TGTGCCAGCAGCTTGGAGGGGCTCCCGGGGGGCTACACCTTC. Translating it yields CASSLEGLPGGYTF.

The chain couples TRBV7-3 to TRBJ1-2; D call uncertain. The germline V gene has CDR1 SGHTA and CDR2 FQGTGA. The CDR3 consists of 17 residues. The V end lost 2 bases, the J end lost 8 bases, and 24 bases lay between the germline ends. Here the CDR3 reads CASSLLRDFGWSMGYTF. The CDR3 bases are TGTGCCAGCAGCTTATTAAGGGATTTTGGCTGGAGTATGGGCTACACCTTC. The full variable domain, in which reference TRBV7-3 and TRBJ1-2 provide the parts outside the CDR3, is GAGVSQTPSNKVTEKGKYVELRCDPISGHTALYWYRQSLGQGPEFLIYFQGTGAADDSGLPNDRFFAVRPEGSVSTLKIQRTERGDSAVYLCASSLLRDFGWSMGYTFGSGTRLTVV.

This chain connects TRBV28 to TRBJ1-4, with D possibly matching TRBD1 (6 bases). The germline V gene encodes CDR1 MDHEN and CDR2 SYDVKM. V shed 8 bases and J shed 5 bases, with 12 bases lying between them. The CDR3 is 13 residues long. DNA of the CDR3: TGTGCCAGCTCAGAGGGGGGGAATGAAAAACTGTTTTTT. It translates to CASSEGGNEKLFF.

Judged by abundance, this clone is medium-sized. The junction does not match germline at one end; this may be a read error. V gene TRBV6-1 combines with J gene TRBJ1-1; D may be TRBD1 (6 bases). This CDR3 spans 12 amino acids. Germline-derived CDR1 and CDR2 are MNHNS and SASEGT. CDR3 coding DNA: TGTGCCAGCAGAGAAGGGGGCACTGAAGCTTTCTTT. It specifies CASREGGTEAFF.

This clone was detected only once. The CDR3 region has the DNA TGTGCCAGCAGCTTAATGTTGGAGACCCAGTACTTC. Its protein product is CASSLMLETQYF. The genes are TRBV7-2 and TRBJ2-5; D is unresolved. The length of the CDR3 is 12 residues. The V gene lost 2 bases and the J gene lost 5 bases, with 6 bases spanning the gap. CDR1 is SGHTA and CDR2 is FQGNSA in the germline V gene. The full variable domain, completed using reference TRBV7-2 and TRBJ2-5, is GAGVSQSPSNKVTEKGKDVELRCDPISGHTALYWYRQSLGQGLEFLIYFQGNSAPDKSGLPSDRFSAERTGGSVSTLTIQRTQQEDSAVYLCASSLMLETQYFGPGTRLLVL.

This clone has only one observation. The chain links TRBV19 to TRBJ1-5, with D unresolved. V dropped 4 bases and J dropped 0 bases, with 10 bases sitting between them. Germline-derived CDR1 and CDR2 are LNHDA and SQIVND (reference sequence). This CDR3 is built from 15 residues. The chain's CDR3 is CASSTTADSNQPQHF. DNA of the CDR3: TGTGCCAGTAGTACGACGGCTGATAGCAATCAGCCCCAGCATTTT.

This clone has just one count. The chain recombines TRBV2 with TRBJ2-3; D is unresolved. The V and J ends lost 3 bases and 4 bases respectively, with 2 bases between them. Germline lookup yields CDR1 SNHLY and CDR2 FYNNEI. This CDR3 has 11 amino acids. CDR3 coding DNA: TGTGCCAGCAGTGAGGCAGATACGCAGTATTTT. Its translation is CASSEADTQYF.

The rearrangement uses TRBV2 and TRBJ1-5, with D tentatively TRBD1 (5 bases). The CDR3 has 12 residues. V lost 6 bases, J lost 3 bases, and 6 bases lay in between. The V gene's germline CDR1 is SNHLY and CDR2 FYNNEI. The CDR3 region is CASRDNNQPQHF. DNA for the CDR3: TGTGCCAGCAGGGACAACAATCAGCCCCAGCATTTT. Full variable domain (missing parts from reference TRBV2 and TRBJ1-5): EPEVTQTPSHQVTQMGQEVILRCVPISNHLYFYWYRQILGQKVEFLVSFYNNEISEKSEIFDDQFSVERPDGSNFTLKIRSTKLEDSAMYFCASRDNNQPQHFGDGTRLSIL.

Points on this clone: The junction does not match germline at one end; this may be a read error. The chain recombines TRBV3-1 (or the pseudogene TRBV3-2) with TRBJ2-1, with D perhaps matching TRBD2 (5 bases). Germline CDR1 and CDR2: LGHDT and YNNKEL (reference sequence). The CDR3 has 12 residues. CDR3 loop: CASSQVSGSRVF. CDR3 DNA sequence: TGTGCCAGCAGCCAAGTTAGTGGGTCGAGGGTCTTC.

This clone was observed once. The DNA of the CDR3 is TGCAGCGTTCTACAGGTTGATGGCTACACCTTC. The encoded protein is CSVLQVDGYTF. This chain uses TRBV29-1 with TRBJ1-2; the D gene is possibly TRBD1 (5 bases). Trimming shortened V by 5 bases and J by 6 bases, and 10 bases separated the two germline ends. Germline assignment: CDR1 SQVTM and CDR2 ANQGSEA. The CDR3 is made up of 11 amino acids.

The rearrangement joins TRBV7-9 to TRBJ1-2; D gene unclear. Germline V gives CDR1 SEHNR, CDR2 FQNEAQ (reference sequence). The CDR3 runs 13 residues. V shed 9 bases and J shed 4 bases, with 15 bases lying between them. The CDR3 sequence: CASSRLGPYGYTF. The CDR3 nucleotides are TGTGCCAGTAGCCGGCTAGGGCCCTATGGCTACACCTTC.

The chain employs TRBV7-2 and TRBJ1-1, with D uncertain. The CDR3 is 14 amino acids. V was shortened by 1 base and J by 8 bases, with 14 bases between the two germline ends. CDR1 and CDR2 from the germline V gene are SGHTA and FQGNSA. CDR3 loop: CASSLVRFLGEAFF. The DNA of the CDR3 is TGTGCCAGCAGCTTAGTTCGTTTTTTAGGCGAAGCTTTCTTT.

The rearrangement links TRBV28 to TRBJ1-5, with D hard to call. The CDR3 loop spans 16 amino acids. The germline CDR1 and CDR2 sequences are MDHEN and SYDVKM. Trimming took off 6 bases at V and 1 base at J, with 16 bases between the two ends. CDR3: CASRRRPVLSNQPQHF. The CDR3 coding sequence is TGTGCCAGCAGACGACGGCCAGTCTTGAGCAATCAGCCCCAGCATTTT. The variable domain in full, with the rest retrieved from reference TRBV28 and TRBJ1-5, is DVKVTQSSRYLVKRTGEKVFLECVQDMDHENMFWYRQDPGLGLRLIYFSYDVKMKEKGDIPEGYSVSREKKERFSLILESASTNQTSMYLCASRRRPVLSNQPQHFGDGTRLSIL.

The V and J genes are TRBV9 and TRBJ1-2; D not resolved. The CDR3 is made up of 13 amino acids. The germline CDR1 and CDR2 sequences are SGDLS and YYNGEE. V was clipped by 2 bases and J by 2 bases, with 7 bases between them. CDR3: CASSVNSNYGYTF. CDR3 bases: TGTGCCAGCAGCGTGAACAGCAACTATGGCTACACCTTC.

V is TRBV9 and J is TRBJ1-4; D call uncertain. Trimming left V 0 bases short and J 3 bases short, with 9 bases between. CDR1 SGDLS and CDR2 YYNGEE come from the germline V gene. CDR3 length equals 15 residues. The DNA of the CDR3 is TGTGCCAGCAGCGTAGAGGCGGGTTCTAATGAAAAACTGTTTTTT. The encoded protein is CASSVEAGSNEKLFF.